This T cell receptor (beta chain) comes out of a study of blood T cell repertoires in COVID-19. At the level of the study: Acute and convalescent COVID-19 specimens originated in the United States, Italy and Spain. The analysed material was cDNA or gDNA that came from T cells, B-cell-depleted T cells, or PBMCs.

In the authors' methods: Nucleated cell counts were estimated from reference gene primer amplification. Data came from immunoSEQ multiplex PCR; TCRdb stores just in-frame clones and leaves some out. V and J calls and clone size come straight from that table; D and trimming were deduced from the DNA. The table lists around 120,000 clones, around 80% of them singletons. Trimming removed 6 bases from V and 3 bases from J; junction bases left unmatched: 4. Germline values: CDR1 DFQATT, CDR2 SNEGSKA (reference sequence). This CDR3 has 14 residues. The chain carries TRBV20-1 and TRBJ2-1, with TRBD2 matching over 11 bases. This clonotype originated in a man between 65 and 85 years old with acute or convalescent COVID-19. The sequencing input was peripheral blood. The CDR3 DNA reads TGCAGTGCCAGTACTAGCGGGGGCTACAATGAGCAGTTCTTC. Protein: CSASTSGGYNEQFF.